One and the same sample provided the 3 T cell receptor beta chains below, sequenced in a study of OX40 agonist ivuxolimab in advanced cancers. The method behind the library was the immunoSEQ multiplex PCR assay. Drawn from immuneACCESS, this table holds only the in-frame rearrangements with V and J called that TCRdb kept. Clones are partly lost; checked studies trace under half to an unresolved V gene and leave the rest unexplained. This sample holds about 24,000 clones; 60% to 85% were observed only once. The ten largest clones represent around 13% of the sample. Source: CD4+ or CD8+ T cells sorted from blood, taken in a trial of the OX40 agonist ivuxolimab. The receptor source for this set is an adult with an advanced solid tumor such as melanoma, head and neck, liver or kidney cancer.

V usage is TRBV19 and J usage is TRBJ2-7; D may correspond to TRBD1 or TRBD2 (6 bases each). CDR1 and CDR2 from the germline V gene are LNHDA and SQIVND (reference sequence). Trimming took off 3 bases at V and 3 bases at J, with 9 bases between the two ends. The CDR3 loop spans 13 amino acids. CDR3 sequence reads: CASSMGGVYEQYF. The CDR3 DNA sequence: TGTGCCAGTAGTATGGGGGGCGTCTACGAGCAGTACTTC.

The gene calls are TRBV5-4 and TRBJ2-1; 8 nucleotides agree with TRBD2. The trim removed 2 bases at V and 8 bases at J, leaving 6 bases unmatched. This CDR3 has 14 amino acids. Germline values: CDR1 SGHNT, CDR2 YYREEE (reference sequence). CDR3 DNA sequence: TGTGCCAGCAGCTTAACGGGGGGGCAGGATGAGCAGTTCTTC. Its protein is CASSLTGGQDEQFF.

This clone has more than one count but fewer than ten. The chain links TRBV10-3 to TRBJ2-2, with TRBD2 matching 9 bases. CDR1 and CDR2 (germline): ENHRY, SYGVKD. CDR3 size: 14 residues. Trimming removed 10 bases from V and 2 bases from J; junction bases left unmatched: 5. The CDR3 spells CATSGEINTGELFF. The CDR3 DNA follows: TGTGCCACTAGCGGGGAGATAAACACCGGGGAGCTGTTTTTT.